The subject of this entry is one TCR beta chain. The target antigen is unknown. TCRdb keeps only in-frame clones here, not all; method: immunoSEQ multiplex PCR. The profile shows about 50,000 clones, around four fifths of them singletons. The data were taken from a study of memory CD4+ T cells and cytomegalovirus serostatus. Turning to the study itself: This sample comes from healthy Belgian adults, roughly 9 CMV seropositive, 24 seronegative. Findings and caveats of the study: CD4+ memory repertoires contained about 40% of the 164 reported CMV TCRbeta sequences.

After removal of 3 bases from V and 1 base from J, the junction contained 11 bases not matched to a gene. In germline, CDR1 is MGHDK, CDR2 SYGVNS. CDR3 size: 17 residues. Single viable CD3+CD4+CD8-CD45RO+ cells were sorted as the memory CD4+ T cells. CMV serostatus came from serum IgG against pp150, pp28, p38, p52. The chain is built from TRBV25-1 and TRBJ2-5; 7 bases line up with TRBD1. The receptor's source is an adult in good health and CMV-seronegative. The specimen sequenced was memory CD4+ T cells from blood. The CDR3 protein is CASSDPGGHLLQETQYF. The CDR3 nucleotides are TGTGCCAGCAGTGATCCAGGGGGACACCTACTCCAAGAGACCCAGTACTTC.